These 14 T cell receptor beta chains were all obtained from the same sample, sequenced in a study of response to subunit inactivated influenza vaccine. One entry per CDR3 protein results from TCRdb running MiXCR on the RT-PCR reads. Among hundreds of thousands of distinct CDR3 sequences listed, approximately 12% were seen once. This specimen consisted of PBMCs from blood, obtained on the day of vaccination. Every receptor here comes from a man aged 50-60 years who received an inactivated influenza vaccine.

There are a few counts of this clonotype. The chain combines TRBV9 with TRBJ2-7; no clear D. From germline, CDR1 is SGDLS and CDR2 YYNGEE. V gave up 0 bases and J gave up 6 bases, with 10 bases separating them. The CDR3 runs to 13 residues. CDR3 loop: CASSVDKGSEQYF. CDR3 coding DNA: TGTGCCAGCAGCGTAGATAAGGGTAGCGAGCAGTACTTC.

The rearrangement links TRBV20-1 to TRBJ1-1; 8 bases are shared with TRBD1. Germline-derived CDR1 and CDR2 are DFQATT and SNEGSKA (reference sequence). The CDR3 is made up of 15 amino acids. V lost 8 bases to trimming and J lost 4 bases; unmatched junction nucleotides: 15. The CDR3 sequence is CSHPGGAKIGTEAFF. DNA for the CDR3: TGCAGTCATCCAGGGGGCGCCAAGATCGGCACTGAAGCTTTCTTT.

The CDR3: CASSRTAADTGELFF. The CDR3 DNA reads TGTGCCAGCAGCCGGACGGCGGCGGACACCGGGGAGCTGTTTTTT. J is TRBJ2-2 and V is TRBV3-1; the D is unclear. V lost 4 bases to trimming and J lost 3 bases, with 12 bases between them. Germline V CDR1 and CDR2: LGHDT, YNNKEL (reference sequence). The CDR3 is 15 amino acids. The variable domain in full, completed from reference TRBV3-1 and TRBJ2-2, reads DTAVSQTPKYLVTQMGNDKSIKCEQNLGHDTMYWYKQDSKKFLKIMFSYNNKELIINETVPNRFSPKSPDKAHLNLHINSLELGDSAVYFCASSRTAADTGELFFGEGSRLTVL.

This sequence joins TRBV11-2 and TRBJ2-5; D unresolved. V lost 0 bases and J 8 bases, leaving 13 bases between the germline ends. The CDR3 consists of 14 residues. Per the germline V gene, CDR1 is SGHAT and CDR2 is FQNNGV. The CDR3 here is CASSLDPVGQTQYF. As DNA, the CDR3 is TGTGCCAGCAGCTTAGATCCTGTGGGCCAAACCCAGTACTTC.

V usage is TRBV14 and J usage is TRBJ1-6, with D perhaps matching TRBD1 (6 bases). The V gene's germline CDR1 is SGHDN and CDR2 FVKESK. The CDR3 extends over 14 amino acids. Trimming left V 3 bases short and J 7 bases short, with 10 bases between. For the CDR3, the DNA is TGTGCCAGCAGCCAGGGACACCGGAATTCACCCCTCCACTTT. Its protein product is CASSQGHRNSPLHF.

The chain has TRBV5-5 and TRBJ2-5; TRBD2 matches at 11 bases. From germline, CDR1 is SGHKS and CDR2 YYEKEE (reference sequence). The CDR3 runs to 16 residues. V dropped 0 bases and J dropped 5; count of bases not matched to a gene: 6. CDR3 protein: CASSLAVAGGQETQYF. The DNA of the CDR3 is TGTGCCAGCAGCTTGGCGGTAGCGGGAGGGCAGGAGACCCAGTACTTC.

The rearrangement joins TRBV7-2 to TRBJ2-5, with TRBD2 matching 8 bases. In germline, CDR1 is SGHTA, CDR2 FQGNSA. This CDR3 comprises 17 residues. With V trimmed by 5 bases and J by 4 bases, 15 bases remained unmatched. In DNA form, the CDR3 reads TGTGCCAGCAGCCCCCAGCGGGGGTGGCCCCGATCAGAGACCCAGTACTTC. Protein: CASSPQRGWPRSETQYF.

The V and J genes are TRBV29-1 and TRBJ1-2; 8 bases fit TRBD1. The ends lost 4 bases at V and 4 bases at J; junction bases unmatched: 14. The CDR3 runs to 16 residues. Germline V gives CDR1 SQVTM, CDR2 ANQGSEA. Here the CDR3 DNA reads TGCAGCGTTGGTGGACAGGGCTTTGCGGGGCTCTATGGCTACACCTTC. Protein sequence: CSVGGQGFAGLYGYTF.

The sample holds many counts of this clonotype. This rearrangement joins TRBV12-3 or TRBV12-4 to TRBJ2-7; weak D call: TRBD1 (5 bases). V was clipped by 5 bases and J by 2 bases, with 10 bases between them. The CDR3 sequence is 13 residues long. The CDR3 loop reads CASSVQVTYEQYF. The CDR3 coding sequence is TGTGCCAGCAGTGTACAGGTTACCTACGAGCAGTACTTC.

The genes are TRBV29-1 and TRBJ2-1; no definite D call. The V gene lost 4 bases and the J gene lost 5 bases, with 6 bases spanning the gap. The CDR3 consists of 11 residues. In germline, CDR1 is SQVTM, CDR2 ANQGSEA. The CDR3, as DNA: TGCAGCGTTGTACTAAACAATGAGCAGTTCTTC. Protein sequence: CSVVLNNEQFF.

This clonotype has just a few counts. This chain links TRBV5-5 with TRBJ2-1, with D possibly matching TRBD2 (5 bases). This CDR3 has 13 amino acids. CDR1 is SGHKS and CDR2 is YYEKEE in the germline V gene (reference sequence). Trimming stripped 4 bases from V and 7 bases from J, with 12 bases between. CDR3: CASSTWTGNEQFF. The CDR3 DNA is TGTGCCAGCAGCACGTGGACGGGAAATGAGCAGTTCTTC. Combining the CDR3 with reference TRBV5-5 and TRBJ2-1 gives the whole variable domain DAGVTQSPTHLIKTRGQQVTLRCSPISGHKSVSWYQQVLGQGPQFIFQYYEKEERGRGNFPDRFSARQFPNYSSELNVNALLLGDSALYLCASSTWTGNEQFFGPGTRLTVL.

This sequence joins TRBV27 and TRBJ2-2; D uncertain. CDR1 and CDR2 (germline): MNHEY, SMNVEV (reference sequence). Trimming removed 4 bases from V and 1 base from J, with 10 bases in between. The CDR3 loop spans 15 amino acids. The CDR3: CASSSAIKNTGELFF. CDR3 nucleotide sequence: TGTGCCAGCAGTTCGGCAATAAAGAACACCGGGGAGCTGTTTTTT.

This clonotype was picked up many times. This chain uses TRBV2 with TRBJ1-4; D is perhaps TRBD1 (5 bases). The CDR3 is made up of 14 amino acids. CDR1 is SNHLY, CDR2 FYNNEI, per germline. Trimming shortened V by 5 bases and J by 0 bases, and 7 bases separated the two germline ends. The CDR3 bases are TGTGCCAGCAGTCAACAGGCAACTAATGAAAAACTGTTTTTT. This sequence encodes CASSQQATNEKLFF.

V gene TRBV6-1 combines with J gene TRBJ2-7, with 9 nucleotides matching TRBD2. V shed 2 bases and J 3 bases; nucleotides not matched to a gene: 5. Germline loops: CDR1 MNHNS, CDR2 SASEGT. This CDR3 comprises 15 residues. The CDR3 DNA sequence: TGTGCCAGCAGTGAATGGACTAGCGAACACTACGAGCAGTACTTC. It codes for CASSEWTSEHYEQYF.